Below are 5 T cell receptor beta chains sequenced from a single sample in a study of Ad26.COV2.S vaccination and SARS-CoV-2 variants. Stated treatment: around 19 received Ad26.COV2.S at low or high dose, single or two shots; a few received placebo; per-sample allocation not given. Samples analyzed were those drawn on day 63 after the first vaccine or placebo injection. This table comes from immunoSEQ multiplex PCR, and its TCRdb copy is limited to in-frame clones, with some not included. The table shows roughly 300,000 clones, with roughly 91% occurring only once. Source: peripheral blood, taken in a trial of Ad26.COV2.S vaccine versus placebo. These receptors originate from a person aged 18-65 years who received the Ad26.COV2.S COVID-19 vaccine or a placebo.

The rearrangement links TRBV5-5 to TRBJ2-2; TRBD1 is a possible D gene (6 bases). This CDR3 contains 15 residues. V lost 4 bases and J lost 2, with 12 bases in between. Germline-derived CDR1 and CDR2 are SGHKS and YYEKEE (reference sequence). CDR3 DNA: TGTGCCAGCAGCCTTGGACAGCTTAACACCGGGGAGCTGTTTTTT. Protein: CASSLGQLNTGELFF.

This clone was detected once. CDR3 sequence: CASSLEQGNTIYF. The CDR3 DNA reads as TGCGCCAGCAGCTTGGAACAGGGAAACACCATATATTTT. J is TRBJ1-3 and V is TRBV5-1; D is ambiguous. V lost 0 bases, J lost 4 bases, and 5 bases lay in between. CDR1 and CDR2 from the germline V gene are SGHRS and YFSETQ. The CDR3 extends over 13 amino acids.

The V and J genes are TRBV5-5 and TRBJ2-1, with 8 bases aligning to TRBD1. Germline CDR1 SGHKS, CDR2 YYEKEE (reference sequence). The J segment lost 9 bases and the V segment lost 0 bases, leaving 5 bases of the junction unmatched. This CDR3 is built from 14 residues. The CDR3: CASSLGGTGFEQFF. As DNA, the CDR3 is TGTGCCAGCAGCTTGGGGGGGACAGGTTTTGAGCAGTTCTTC.

This chain uses TRBV7-9 with TRBJ2-7, with D perhaps TRBD1 or TRBD2 (5 bases each). Germline-derived CDR1 and CDR2 are SEHNR and FQNEAQ (reference sequence). This CDR3 contains 19 residues. The V and J ends lost 5 bases and 4 bases respectively, with 30 bases between them. Written as DNA, the CDR3 is TGTGCCAGCAGCCTTTCAAAGATTAAGGGACCGACAGAAACTTACGAGCAGTACTTC. Its protein product is CASSLSKIKGPTETYEQYF.

The chain recombines TRBV10-3 with TRBJ2-7; TRBD1 is a possible D gene (6 bases). Trimming shortened V by 0 bases and J by 0 bases, and 12 bases separated the two germline ends. CDR1 and CDR2 (germline): ENHRY, SYGVKD. The CDR3 contains 16 residues. CDR3 amino acids: CAISESGGPSSYEQYF. The CDR3 DNA reads TGTGCCATCAGTGAGTCAGGGGGACCGAGCTCCTACGAGCAGTACTTC.